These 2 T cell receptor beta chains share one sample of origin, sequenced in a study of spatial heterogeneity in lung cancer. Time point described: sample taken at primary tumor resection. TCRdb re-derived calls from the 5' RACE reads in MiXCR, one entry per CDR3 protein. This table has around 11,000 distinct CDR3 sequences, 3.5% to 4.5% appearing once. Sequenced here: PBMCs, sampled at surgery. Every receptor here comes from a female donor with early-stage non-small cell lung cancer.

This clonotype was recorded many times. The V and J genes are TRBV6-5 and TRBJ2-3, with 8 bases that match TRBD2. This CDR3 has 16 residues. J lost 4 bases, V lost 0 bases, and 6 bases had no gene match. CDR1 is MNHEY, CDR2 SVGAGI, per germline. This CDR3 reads CASSYSRTGGADTQYF. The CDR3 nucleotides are TGTGCCAGCAGTTACTCGCGTACGGGGGGGGCAGATACGCAGTATTTT.

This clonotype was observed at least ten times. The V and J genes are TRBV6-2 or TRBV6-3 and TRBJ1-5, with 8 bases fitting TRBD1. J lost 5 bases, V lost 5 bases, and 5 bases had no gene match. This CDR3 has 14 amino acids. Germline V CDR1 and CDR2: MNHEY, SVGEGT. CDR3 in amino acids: CASSDRGSDQPQHF. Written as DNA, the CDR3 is TGTGCCAGCAGTGACAGGGGATCGGATCAGCCCCAGCATTTT.